The 13 T cell receptor beta chains below all came from one sample that was sequenced in a study of post-analysis software for immune sequencing data. Which antigens these TCRs recognize remains unknown. TCR beta cDNA libraries included unique molecular identifiers. MiXCR, applied by TCRdb to the PCR reads, yields one record per CDR3 protein. The sample records about 820,000 distinct CDR3 sequences, approximately 50% being singletons. Points from the study as a whole: Patients carried roughly 5 TRBV segments more frequently than controls did, and TRBV5-6, TRBV5-1 and TRBV20-1 were among them.

Specimen: blood. The receptors originated from a girl aged 5 to 17 with multiple sclerosis.

The J gene is TRBJ2-1, the V gene TRBV7-3; 9 nucleotides match TRBD2. CDR1 is SGHTA, CDR2 FQGTGA, per germline. The CDR3 sequence is 14 residues long. The V segment lost 1 base and the J segment 7 bases; nucleotides outside the gene matches: 2. CDR3 sequence (DNA): TGTGCCAGCAGCTTAAGCGGGGGGGGTAATGAGCAGTTCTTC. Translation gives CASSLSGGGNEQFF. Full variable domain (missing parts from reference TRBV7-3 and TRBJ2-1): GAGVSQTPSNKVTEKGKYVELRCDPISGHTALYWYRQSLGQGPEFLIYFQGTGAADDSGLPNDRFFAVRPEGSVSTLKIQRTERGDSAVYLCASSLSGGGNEQFFGPGTRLTVL.

Here the CDR3 reads CSATRTSERHEQYF. CDR3 sequence (DNA): TGCAGTGCTACCCGGACTAGCGAACGTCACGAGCAGTACTTC. V usage is TRBV20-1 and J usage is TRBJ2-7; 9 bases match TRBD2. Unmatched junction bases numbered 9, after V lost 4 bases and J lost 5 bases. The V gene's germline CDR1 is DFQATT and CDR2 SNEGSKA (reference sequence). This CDR3 region has 14 residues.

The CDR3 loop is CSVEWVGGSALKEQFF. CDR3 coding DNA: TGCAGCGTTGAATGGGTGGGGGGGAGCGCTTTGAAAGAGCAGTTCTTC. The J gene is TRBJ2-1, the V gene TRBV29-1, with 7 nucleotides matching TRBD2. The J segment lost 10 bases and the V segment lost 2 bases, leaving 17 bases of the junction unmatched. From germline, CDR1 is SQVTM and CDR2 ANQGSEA. The CDR3 loop spans 16 amino acids.

The chain links TRBV4-2 to TRBJ2-3; D uncertain. This CDR3 is 14 amino acids long. Germline loops: CDR1 LGHNA, CDR2 YNFKEQ. With 0 bases removed from V and 2 bases from J, the gap between germline ends came to 6 bases. The CDR3 loop reads CASSQDSLTDTQYF. The CDR3 DNA is TGTGCCAGCAGCCAAGATTCCCTCACAGATACGCAGTATTTT.

The chain links TRBV28 to TRBJ2-1, with 9 nucleotides matching TRBD1. Per the germline V gene, CDR1 is MDHEN and CDR2 is SYDVKM. This CDR3 region has 14 residues. The junction had 7 bases not matched to a gene; V was cut back by 11 bases and J by 2 bases. The CDR3 coding sequence is TGTGCCGGCGCGGACAGGGGAGCCTACAATGAGCAGTTCTTC. Amino acids: CAGADRGAYNEQFF.

The chain recombines TRBV20-1 with TRBJ2-4; TRBD2 agrees at 11 bases. The CDR3 has 16 residues. The V gene end was trimmed by 3 bases and the J gene end by 13 bases; junction bases not matched to a gene: 17. Per germline, CDR1 DFQATT and CDR2 SNEGSKA (reference sequence). CDR3 sequence (DNA): TGCAGTGCTAGGCAACCGGGACTAGCGGCCAGTGTGGAGCAGTACTTC. Amino acid sequence: CSARQPGLAASVEQYF.

The rearrangement links TRBV20-1 to TRBJ2-5; 7 positions agree with TRBD2. Germline loops: CDR1 DFQATT, CDR2 SNEGSKA (reference sequence). The CDR3 is 15 residues long. The V and J ends lost 0 bases and 7 bases, in that order; junction bases with no gene match: 11. The CDR3 spells CSARDPKRGGTTQYF. CDR3 nucleotide sequence: TGCAGTGCTAGAGATCCTAAGAGGGGAGGGACGACCCAGTACTTC.

The chain joins TRBV2 to TRBJ1-5; weak D call: TRBD1 (6 bases). Per the germline V gene, CDR1 is SNHLY and CDR2 is FYNNEI. The CDR3 runs 15 residues. V was shortened by 7 bases and J by 2 bases, with 15 bases between the two germline ends. For the CDR3, the DNA is TGTGCCAGCAAGGTCGCAGGGGAGGGCAATCAGCCCCAGCATTTT. This gives the protein CASKVAGEGNQPQHF.

The chain joins TRBV20-1 to TRBJ2-3; 10 positions match TRBD2. The ends lost 3 bases at V and 6 bases at J; junction bases unmatched: 12. The germline CDR1 and CDR2 sequences are DFQATT and SNEGSKA (reference sequence). The CDR3 length is 16 residues. CDR3 in DNA: TGCAGTGCTAGGGCCCTTTCCAGCGGGGGGGCGGATACGCAGTATTTT. Its translation is CSARALSSGGADTQYF.

The genes are TRBV11-2 and TRBJ2-1; D perhaps matches TRBD2 (6 bases). Trimming shortened V by 3 bases and J by 7 bases, and 10 bases separated the two germline ends. CDR1 and CDR2 from the germline V gene are SGHAT and FQNNGV. The CDR3 is 13 residues long. The CDR3 DNA reads as TGTGCCAGCAGCTTTACCGGGGGAAATGAGCAGTTCTTC. Encoded protein: CASSFTGGNEQFF.

Only a few counts were recorded for this clonotype. This rearrangement joins TRBV12-5 to TRBJ2-7, with unresolved D. The end of the DNA is better explained by TRBJ2-5, so the J call may be wrong. CDR1 is LGHNT and CDR2 is FRNRAP in the germline V gene. The CDR3 consists of 13 residues. The DNA of the CDR3 is TGTGCTAGCAGGAGTGATAGTTTAGAGACCCAGTACTTC. Encoded protein: CASRSDSLETQYF.

This clonotype was observed a handful of times. The V call is TRBV20-1, the J call TRBJ2-7; D is tentatively TRBD1 or TRBD2 (5 bases each). V lost 4 bases and J lost 4, with 20 bases in between. This CDR3 is 15 amino acids long. The germline CDR1 and CDR2 sequences are DFQATT and SNEGSKA (reference sequence). CDR3 in DNA: TGCAGTGCTAAGCCATTGAGAGGGGAAAGTTACGAGCAGTACTTC. This gives the protein CSAKPLRGESYEQYF.

The sample holds a few counts of this clonotype. V usage is TRBV20-1 and J usage is TRBJ2-1; TRBD2 might be the D (5 bases). This CDR3 spans 14 amino acids. V dropped 3 bases and J dropped 5 bases, with 14 bases sitting between them. In germline, CDR1 is DFQATT, CDR2 SNEGSKA (reference sequence). As DNA, the CDR3 is TGCAGTGCTAGCTTTCGGGGTTACCACAATGAGCAGTTCTTC. It is translated as CSASFRGYHNEQFF.